This TCR beta chain was found in a study of identical twins. Regarding the study as a whole: These conclusions were based on statistical analysis (cross-sectional, not following the same donors). For out-of-frame beta sequences, excess twin sharing was weaker.

With regard to this clonotype: The antigen is unknown.

Template switching added a universal primer site, and cDNA bore unique molecular identifiers. A single record per CDR3 protein comes from TCRdb applying MiXCR to the 5' RACE reads. The repertoire consists of around 220,000 distinct CDR3 sequences, with about 14% occurring once and the leading ten covering 8.8%. This sequence originates from a woman aged 18 to 35 in good health. The sequencing sample was made of memory (CD45RO+) T cells sorted from blood.

For the CDR3, the DNA is TGTGCCAGCAGTGAGAAGGCCCTCAGGAATTCACCCCTCCACTTT. Amino acids: CASSEKALRNSPLHF. This chain connects TRBV2 to TRBJ1-6; D is ambiguous. CDR1 is SNHLY and CDR2 is FYNNEI in the germline V gene. The V and J ends lost 3 bases and 7 bases respectively, with 13 bases between them. The CDR3 runs 15 residues.